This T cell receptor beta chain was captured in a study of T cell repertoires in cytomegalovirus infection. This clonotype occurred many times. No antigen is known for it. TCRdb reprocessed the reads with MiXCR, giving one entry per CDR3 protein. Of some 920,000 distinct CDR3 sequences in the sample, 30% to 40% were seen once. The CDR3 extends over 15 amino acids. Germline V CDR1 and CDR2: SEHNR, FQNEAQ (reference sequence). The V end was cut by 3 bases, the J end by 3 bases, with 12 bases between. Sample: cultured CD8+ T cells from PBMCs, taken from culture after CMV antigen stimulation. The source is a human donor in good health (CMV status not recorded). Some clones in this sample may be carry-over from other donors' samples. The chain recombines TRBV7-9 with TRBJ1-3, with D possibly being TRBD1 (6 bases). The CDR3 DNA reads TGTGCCAGCAGCTTCTCCTCGGACAGTGGAAACACCATATATTTT. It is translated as CASSFSSDSGNTIYF.